This TCR beta chain was profiled in a study of cytomegalovirus exposure and HLA in healthy donors. Looking at the study overall: A subsequent analysis reported that the 95 to 150 validation repertoires were produced on the same platform that had also been used for the 600 to 700 first-cohort repertoires. Study-wide results and limits: Among the CMV-associated chains, three were confirmed in vitro as specific for CMV antigens. A subsequent analysis found that TCR clusters from the first cohort also tended to co-occur in the 120 or so validation repertoires, with 90% to 95% of cluster scores above 0. Altogether, about 160 TCR beta chains were recorded as cytomegalovirus-associated.

Germline CDR1 is LNHDA and CDR2 is SQIVND (reference sequence). The CDR3 extends over 17 amino acids. Trimming cost V 5 bases and J 0 bases; bases outside gene matches: 9. Using immunoSEQ multiplex PCR, the repertoire was profiled, and TCRdb retains in-frame clones only, with some absent. The data show under 250,000 clones, with about nine tenths seen just once and approximately 1% held by the top ten. Remarks on this clone: Its specificity is unknown.

The sequencing input was PBMCs. This sequence originates from a woman between 18 and 29 years old in good health and CMV-seronegative. The V gene is TRBV19, the J gene TRBJ1-3; 8 nucleotides line up with TRBD1. CDR3 loop: CASSQLTGGSSGNTIYF. The CDR3 bases are TGTGCCAGTAGTCAATTAACAGGGGGAAGCTCTGGAAACACCATATATTTT. The variable domain in full, completed from reference TRBV19 and TRBJ1-3, reads DGGITQSPKYLFRKEGQNVTLSCEQNLNHDAMYWYRQDPGQGLRLIYYSQIVNDFQKGDIAEGYSVSREKKESFPLTVTSAQKNPTAFYLCASSQLTGGSSGNTIYFGEGSWLTVV.